Presented here are 26 T cell receptor beta chains from one specimen sequenced in a study of shared clonotypes between healthy human individuals. Produced via immunoSEQ multiplex PCR; TCRdb's table is partial and in-frame only. The sample consists of fewer than 1.6 million clones, roughly 98.5% of them appearing once. Material for sequencing was naive CD4+ T cells sorted from blood. Subset in this sample: CD45RA+ positively selected. The receptors originated from a man aged 30 to 39 in good health.

The J gene is TRBJ2-2, the V gene TRBV15; TRBD1 matches at 10 bases. The trim removed 2 bases at V and 4 bases at J, leaving 7 bases unmatched. Per the germline V gene, CDR1 is LNHNV and CDR2 is YYDKDF (reference sequence). The CDR3 length is 17 residues. The CDR3 protein is CATSRYSGTGVTGELFF. Written as DNA, the CDR3 is TGTGCCACCAGCAGATACTCCGGGACAGGGGTCACCGGGGAGCTGTTTTTT.

V gene TRBV21-1 combines with J gene TRBJ2-7; TRBD2, the table's D call, was not compared with the DNA. TRBV21-1 is a pseudogene. This CDR3 contains 21 residues. The CDR3 loop reads CASSKASPGGTSGTLGPEQYF. The CDR3 coding sequence is TGTGCCAGCAGCAAAGCTAGCCCCGGTGGGACTAGCGGCACCCTTGGGCCCGAGCAGTACTTC.

The chain couples TRBV5-1 to TRBJ1-4; D gene unclear. The CDR3 loop spans 14 amino acids. Trimming took 0 bases from V and 8 from J, leaving 11 bases between them. Looked up from germline, CDR1 is SGHRS and CDR2 is YFSETQ. The CDR3, as DNA: TGCGCCAGCAGCTTGGGGAGTATGGAAGAAAAACTGTTTTTT. This translates into CASSLGSMEEKLFF. The full variable domain, rest sourced from reference TRBV5-1 and TRBJ1-4, is KAGVTQTPRYLIKTRGQQVTLSCSPISGHRSVSWYQQTPGQGLQFLFEYFSETQRNKGNFPGRFSGRQFSNSRSEMNVSTLELGDSALYLCASSLGSMEEKLFFGSGTQLSVL.

As DNA, the CDR3 is TGCGCCAGCAGCCAAAACAGGGTTCGGGGCTACACCTTC. It yields the protein CASSQNRVRGYTF. V gene TRBV4-3 combines with J gene TRBJ1-2; a weak D match, TRBD1 (6 bases). CDR3 size: 13 residues. With 2 bases removed from V and 8 bases from J, the gap between germline ends came to 12 bases. In germline, CDR1 is LGHNA, CDR2 YSLEER.

V usage is TRBV29-1 and J usage is TRBJ2-5, with a tentative D call TRBD1 (5 bases). The CDR3 is made up of 15 amino acids. Trimming pared 0 bases from V and 1 base from J, leaving 12 bases between. In germline, CDR1 is SQVTM, CDR2 ANQGSEA. CDR3 coding DNA: TGCAGCGTTGAAGATACCGGGCAGGGCCAAGAGACCCAGTACTTC. Translation gives CSVEDTGQGQETQYF.

The rearrangement links TRBV14 to TRBJ1-2; TRBD1 agrees at 8 bases. Looked up from germline, CDR1 is SGHDN and CDR2 is FVKESK. V was clipped by 2 bases and J by 6 bases; unmatched bases: 17. The CDR3 has 18 amino acids. The CDR3 sequence: CASSQFPRTGPELDGYTF. CDR3 DNA sequence: TGTGCCAGCAGCCAATTTCCCCGGACAGGGCCGGAGTTGGATGGCTACACCTTC.

The chain links TRBV6-4 to TRBJ2-7; 9 bases match TRBD2. This CDR3 spans 16 amino acids. The ends lost 0 bases at V and 3 bases at J; junction bases unmatched: 6. Germline V gives CDR1 MRHNA, CDR2 SNTAGT. CDR3 in amino acids: CASSDSNAGGNYEQYF. The CDR3 nucleotides are TGTGCCAGCAGTGACTCGAACGCGGGAGGGAACTACGAGCAGTACTTC.

Only a few counts were recorded for this clone. The V and J genes are TRBV5-1 and TRBJ1-4; no firm D call. V was cut by 4 bases and J by 7 bases, with 14 bases left in between. This CDR3 is 14 amino acids long. Germline CDR1 SGHRS, CDR2 YFSETQ. The DNA of the CDR3 is TGCGCCAGCAGCCCGAACGTTAAGTCTGAAAAACTGTTTTTT. Its protein product is CASSPNVKSEKLFF.

The V gene is TRBV29-1, the J gene TRBJ2-2, with D possibly TRBD2 on 6 matching bases. V lost 5 bases to trimming and J lost 6 bases, with 13 bases between them. Germline-derived CDR1 and CDR2 are SQVTM and ANQGSEA. This CDR3 is 13 amino acids long. DNA of the CDR3: TGCAGCGTTACCGGGACTCGGCCCGGGGAGCTGTTTTTT. Residues: CSVTGTRPGELFF.

The genes are TRBV5-4 and TRBJ2-7; D may correspond to TRBD1 or TRBD2 (6 bases each). Trimming stripped 2 bases from V and 4 bases from J, with 10 bases between. Per the germline V gene, CDR1 is SGHNT and CDR2 is YYREEE (reference sequence). This CDR3 is 13 amino acids long. The CDR3 coding sequence is TGTGCCAGCAGCTTAGGGGGGAAATACGAGCAGTACTTC. Amino acids: CASSLGGKYEQYF.

V usage is TRBV6-1 and J usage is TRBJ1-1, with D possibly TRBD1 on 6 matching bases. The V end lost 2 bases, the J end lost 3 bases, and 10 bases lay between the germline ends. The length of the CDR3 is 14 residues. Germline V gene sequence: CDR1 MNHNS, CDR2 SASEGT. The CDR3 loop is CASSENRAHTEAFF. The CDR3 DNA follows: TGTGCCAGCAGTGAAAACAGGGCTCACACTGAAGCTTTCTTT.

The chain has TRBV9 and TRBJ1-2; possibly TRBD1 for D (5 bases). The germline CDR1 and CDR2 sequences are SGDLS and YYNGEE. V was pared by 0 bases and J by 0 bases, with 15 bases between. This CDR3 is 17 amino acids long. The CDR3 sequence: CASSVGWGLEANYGYTF. DNA for the CDR3: TGTGCCAGCAGCGTAGGATGGGGCTTGGAAGCTAACTATGGCTACACCTTC.

The chain combines TRBV6-6 with TRBJ2-7, with D unclear. Trimming took 2 bases from V and 2 from J, leaving 4 bases between them. The CDR3 has 12 amino acids. CDR1 is MNHNY, CDR2 SVGAGI, per germline (reference sequence). The CDR3 region has the DNA TGTGCCAGCAGTTACACCCCCTACGAGCAGTACTTC. Its protein is CASSYTPYEQYF.

This clone was found once. The V gene is TRBV27, the J gene TRBJ2-7; 10 bases agree with TRBD2. V trimming: 1 base; J trimming: 6 bases; junction bases outside the gene matches: 6. Germline V CDR1 and CDR2: MNHEY, SMNVEV (reference sequence). This CDR3 spans 15 amino acids. CDR3 loop: CASSLLPAGGPEQYF. CDR3 coding DNA: TGTGCCAGCAGTTTATTACCAGCGGGAGGGCCCGAGCAGTACTTC.

This clone was detected only once. The chain is built from TRBV9 and TRBJ2-5, with D unclear. Germline CDR1 is SGDLS and CDR2 is YYNGEE. CDR3 length: 14 amino acids. Trimming shortened V by 0 bases and J by 4 bases, and 10 bases separated the two germline ends. The CDR3 DNA reads as TGTGCCAGCAGCGTAGGCGGCGTAGGAGAGACCCAGTACTTC. It codes for CASSVGGVGETQYF.

The chain couples TRBV18 to TRBJ1-1; D uncertain. V lost 6 bases to trimming and J lost 1 base, with 9 bases between them. This CDR3 is built from 13 residues. Germline values: CDR1 KGHSH, CDR2 LQKENI. CDR3 region: CASSPNWNTEAFF. The CDR3, as DNA: TGTGCCAGCTCGCCTAATTGGAACACTGAAGCTTTCTTT.

The chain employs TRBV10-1 and TRBJ2-7; 11 bases align to TRBD2. The trim removed 3 bases at V and 3 bases at J, leaving 10 bases unmatched. The germline gives CDR1 WNHNN, CDR2 SYGVQD (reference sequence). The CDR3 extends over 17 amino acids. CDR3: CASSEGPASGRIYEQYF. Written as DNA, the CDR3 is TGCGCCAGCAGTGAAGGACCGGCTAGCGGGAGGATCTACGAGCAGTACTTC.

The rearrangement links TRBV5-4 to TRBJ2-7; D might be TRBD2 (5 bases). In germline, CDR1 is SGHNT, CDR2 YYREEE (reference sequence). The V end lost 2 bases, the J end lost 1 base, and 13 bases lay between the germline ends. The CDR3 is made up of 15 amino acids. The CDR3 loop reads CASSFPGGRSYEQYF. The CDR3 DNA reads as TGTGCCAGCAGCTTCCCTGGCGGGCGATCCTACGAGCAGTACTTC.

V usage is TRBV27 and J usage is TRBJ2-3, with 8 bases aligning to TRBD2. The CDR3 covers 15 residues. Trimming cost V 6 bases and J 0 bases; bases outside gene matches: 5. The germline CDR1 and CDR2 sequences are MNHEY and SMNVEV (reference sequence). DNA for the CDR3: TGTGCCAGCAGATCTAGCGGGCAAAGCACAGATACGCAGTATTTT. It specifies CASRSSGQSTDTQYF.

The chain couples TRBV20-1 to TRBJ1-1; D perhaps matches TRBD1 (5 bases). In germline, CDR1 is DFQATT, CDR2 SNEGSKA (reference sequence). Deletions cut 3 bases from V and 12 bases from J, with 14 bases between. This CDR3 spans 11 amino acids. For the CDR3, the DNA is TGCAGTGCTAGGGACACCAAGAGGACTTTCTTT. Translation gives CSARDTKRTFF.

The chain links TRBV19 to TRBJ2-7; 10 bases line up with TRBD2. The junction had 7 bases not matched to a gene; V was cut back by 4 bases and J by 7 bases. Germline V lookup: CDR1 LNHDA, CDR2 SQIVND (reference sequence). This CDR3 has 14 amino acids. The CDR3 sequence is CASSRSSGSREQYF. CDR3 sequence (DNA): TGTGCCAGTAGTAGATCTAGCGGGAGCAGGGAGCAGTACTTC.

As regards this clone: In the same sample, other DNA sequences code for this CDR3. J is TRBJ1-5 and V is TRBV6-1, with D hard to call. The V end was cut by 2 bases, the J end by 6 bases, with 2 bases between. This CDR3 comprises 11 residues. CDR1 and CDR2 (germline): MNHNS, SASEGT. CDR3 coding DNA: TGTGCCAGCAGTGAACGTCAGCCCCAGCATTTT. Amino acid sequence: CASSERQPQHF.

The chain employs TRBV5-1 and TRBJ2-4, with TRBD1 as a possible D gene (6 bases). This CDR3 contains 15 residues. The germline V and J ends were trimmed by 0 bases and 3 bases, with 10 bases remaining between them. Germline CDR1 reads SGHRS; CDR2 reads YFSETQ. Here the CDR3 DNA reads TGCGCCAGCAGCTTGGACAGGGCGGGCAAAAACATTCAGTACTTC. Encoded protein: CASSLDRAGKNIQYF.

The gene calls are TRBV9 and TRBJ1-1; weak D call: TRBD1 (6 bases). With 2 bases removed from V and 4 bases from J, the gap between germline ends came to 9 bases. The length of the CDR3 is 13 residues. CDR1 is SGDLS, CDR2 YYNGEE, per germline. CDR3 sequence (DNA): TGTGCCAGCAGCGTGGGGGGGCTCACTGAAGCTTTCTTT. This gives the protein CASSVGGLTEAFF.

This clone was observed once. V and J are TRBV5-1 and TRBJ1-2; no clear D. The CDR3 extends over 13 amino acids. Germline V gene lookup returns CDR1 SGHRS and CDR2 YFSETQ. V lost 2 bases and J 7 bases, leaving 12 bases between the germline ends. CDR3 protein: CASSFLSGSGYTF. Here the CDR3 DNA reads TGCGCCAGCAGCTTCTTATCGGGCTCTGGCTACACCTTC.

The chain has TRBV2 and TRBJ2-7; 11 bases match TRBD1. The germline V gene encodes CDR1 SNHLY and CDR2 FYNNEI. J gave up 11 bases and V 8 bases, and 14 bases lay outside the gene matches. CDR3 length equals 14 residues. The CDR3 sequence is CASSPMGGQGAKYF. CDR3 coding DNA: TGTGCCAGCTCCCCCATGGGAGGACAGGGGGCGAAGTACTTC.